This record concerns one T cell receptor beta chain sequence. The data originate from a study of CD8 T cells in Susac syndrome. Random hexamers were used to reverse transcribe 0.5 to 1 ug of RNA. One entry per CDR3 protein results from TCRdb running MiXCR on the immunoSEQ multiplex PCR reads. The profile shows roughly 220,000 distinct CDR3 sequences, about 95% of them singletons. The CDR3 consists of 14 residues. Germline CDR1 and CDR2: SQVTM and ANQGSEA. Germline trimming cut 2 bases from V and 4 bases from J; bases unmatched to any gene: 5. The rearrangement joins TRBV29-1 to TRBJ2-7; 10 bases line up with TRBD1. This clonotype was obtained from a human donor with Susac syndrome. The sample taken for sequencing was CD4+ T cells from PBMCs. CDR3 nucleotides: TGCAGCGTTGAAACCGGGACAGGGGTGTACGAGCAGTACTTC. This gives the protein CSVETGTGVYEQYF.